This entry lists 25 T cell receptor beta chains sequenced from one sample in a study of vaccination and CD4 T cells after COVID-19. Each CDR3 protein is one row after TCRdb ran MiXCR on the PCR reads. This sample carries about 31,000 distinct CDR3 sequences, around 49% of them seen once, and the ten largest clones take 5% to 6%. Time point noted: late sampling 161 to 241 days after vaccination in a few convalescent patients. The sample in question was CD4+ T cells from blood, obtained about 7 months after SARS-CoV-2 vaccination. The receptors derive from a human donor who had recovered from COVID-19.

The J gene is TRBJ2-7, the V gene TRBV20-1, with 7 bases matching TRBD2. CDR1 and CDR2 (germline): DFQATT, SNEGSKA (reference sequence). Unmatched junction bases numbered 6, after V lost 0 bases and J lost 4 bases. The CDR3 length is 14 residues. The CDR3 reads CSARDWLAEYEQYF. Written as DNA, the CDR3 is TGCAGTGCTAGAGATTGGCTAGCGGAGTACGAGCAGTACTTC.

The CDR3 DNA is TGTGCCAGCAGTGCCTACCGGGGTGTCGGGCAGCCCCAGCATTTT. Encoded protein: CASSAYRGVGQPQHF. The rearrangement uses TRBV2 and TRBJ1-5; unclear D gene. The CDR3 spans 15 residues. Trimming pared 4 bases from V and 7 bases from J, leaving 17 bases between. Per germline, CDR1 SNHLY and CDR2 FYNNEI.

V usage is TRBV19 and J usage is TRBJ2-1, with 11 bases aligning to TRBD2. The CDR3 sequence is 15 residues long. The germline V gene has CDR1 LNHDA and CDR2 SQIVND (reference sequence). The J segment lost 9 bases and the V segment lost 6 bases, leaving 10 bases of the junction unmatched. This CDR3 is CASRQLAGDISEQFF. The CDR3 coding sequence is TGTGCCAGTAGACAACTAGCGGGGGACATTAGTGAGCAGTTCTTC.

This clonotype came up a few times. The chain links TRBV20-1 to TRBJ2-1; D possibly uses TRBD1 or TRBD2 (5 bases each). V was trimmed by 0 bases and J by 5 bases, leaving 20 bases between them. Germline V lookup: CDR1 DFQATT, CDR2 SNEGSKA (reference sequence). CDR3 size: 17 residues. CDR3 coding DNA: TGCAGTGCTAGAGATCTAAGGGGCGAGGGACCCAACAATGAGCAGTTCTTC. It yields the protein CSARDLRGEGPNNEQFF.

In this sample, this clonotype turned up a few times. The V gene is TRBV20-1, the J gene TRBJ1-2, with a tentative D call TRBD1 (6 bases). V shed 2 bases and J shed 6 bases, with 22 bases lying between them. CDR1 is DFQATT, CDR2 SNEGSKA, per germline (reference sequence). CDR3 length: 16 amino acids. This chain's CDR3 is CSARIGGMEGRDGYTF. DNA for the CDR3: TGCAGTGCTAGAATCGGGGGCATGGAAGGTAGAGATGGCTACACCTTC.

This clonotype has just a few counts. CDR3 loop: CASSPRVGVFNQPQHF. The CDR3 nucleotides read TGTGCCAGCAGCCCTAGGGTAGGGGTCTTCAATCAGCCCCAGCATTTT. The V gene is TRBV28, the J gene TRBJ1-5; D perhaps matches TRBD1 (5 bases). Trimming removed 6 bases at V and 3 bases at J, with 18 bases between. The CDR3 loop spans 16 amino acids. In germline, CDR1 is MDHEN, CDR2 SYDVKM.

The V gene is TRBV2, the J gene TRBJ2-3, with TRBD2 matching 10 bases. After removal of 0 bases from V and 4 bases from J, the junction contained 4 bases not matched to a gene. This CDR3 region has 16 residues. Germline values: CDR1 SNHLY, CDR2 FYNNEI. CDR3 coding DNA: TGTGCCAGCAGTGAAGCGCAACTAGCGGGATCAGATACGCAGTATTTT. Residues: CASSEAQLAGSDTQYF.

The V and J genes are TRBV28 and TRBJ1-3; D may be TRBD1 (5 bases). Between the trimmed V and J ends, which lost 3 bases and 2 bases, there was a span of 23 bases. Germline CDR1 MDHEN, CDR2 SYDVKM. The CDR3 length is 19 residues. The CDR3 sequence: CASSFMAYRGRGPGNTIYF. DNA of the CDR3: TGTGCCAGCAGTTTTATGGCCTATCGGGGTCGGGGACCTGGAAACACCATATATTTT.

The V and J genes are TRBV6-5 and TRBJ2-7; TRBD2 aligns across 7 bases. CDR1 and CDR2 from the germline V gene are MNHEY and SVGAGI. This CDR3 region has 13 residues. With V trimmed by 2 bases and J by 3 bases, 1 base remained unmatched. CDR3 sequence reads: CASSYERGYEQYF. In DNA, the CDR3 is TGTGCCAGCAGTTACGAGCGGGGCTACGAGCAGTACTTC.

This clonotype was found once. The chain employs TRBV28 and TRBJ2-1; D possibly corresponds to TRBD2 (5 bases). The length of the CDR3 is 12 residues. Trimming removed 4 bases from V and 9 bases from J, with 10 bases in between. From germline, CDR1 is MDHEN and CDR2 SYDVKM. In DNA form, the CDR3 reads TGTGCCAGCAGTTCCACTAGACGTGAGCAGTTCTTC. This codes for CASSSTRREQFF.

The chain couples TRBV20-1 to TRBJ2-1, with 12 positions matching TRBD2. Germline V lookup: CDR1 DFQATT, CDR2 SNEGSKA (reference sequence). The CDR3 consists of 15 residues. J gave up 8 bases and V 1 base, and 6 bases lay outside the gene matches. The CDR3 DNA is TGCAGTGCTAGAGGACTAGCGGGAGATGTCTATGAGCAGTTCTTC. Its translation is CSARGLAGDVYEQFF.

The chain combines TRBV7-3 with TRBJ2-2; no definite D call. CDR3 length equals 14 residues. V gave up 6 bases and J gave up 0 bases, with 8 bases separating them. The germline gives CDR1 SGHTA, CDR2 FQGTGA. Written as DNA, the CDR3 is TGTGCCAGCAGGGGCAGTACGAACACCGGGGAGCTGTTTTTT. Its translation is CASRGSTNTGELFF.

The rearrangement uses TRBV7-6 and TRBJ2-7; 13 nucleotides agree with TRBD2. V dropped 0 bases and J dropped 4; count of bases not matched to a gene: 6. Germline CDR1 reads SGHVS; CDR2 reads FNYEAQ. This CDR3 has 17 amino acids. CDR3 bases: TGTGCCAGCAGCTTAGCCTTAACTAGCGGGAGGGATTACGAGCAGTACTTC. Its translation: CASSLALTSGRDYEQYF.

V usage is TRBV4-1 and J usage is TRBJ2-7; a possible D gene is TRBD2 (6 bases). Per germline, CDR1 MGHRA and CDR2 YSYEKL. The V end lost 2 bases, the J end lost 2 bases, and 16 bases lay between the germline ends. The length of the CDR3 is 16 residues. CDR3 sequence reads: CASSQSRTDYAYEQYF. CDR3 sequence (DNA): TGCGCCAGCAGCCAATCAAGGACGGACTATGCCTACGAGCAGTACTTC.

This clonotype was counted only a few times. The rearrangement uses TRBV7-2 and TRBJ2-3, with no clear D. The length of the CDR3 is 14 residues. Trimming shortened V by 6 bases and J by 0 bases, and 10 bases separated the two germline ends. Germline assignment: CDR1 SGHTA and CDR2 FQGNSA. The CDR3 DNA follows: TGTGCCAGCAGTCAATACCCTAGCACAGATACGCAGTATTTT. It translates to CASSQYPSTDTQYF.

The chain uses TRBV2 and TRBJ2-4; D unclear. V lost 7 bases and J lost 2, with 15 bases in between. The CDR3 extends over 15 amino acids. The germline V gene encodes CDR1 SNHLY and CDR2 FYNNEI. This chain's CDR3 is CASIRLPLSKNIQYF. Here the CDR3 DNA reads TGTGCCAGCATACGTCTCCCCCTGTCCAAAAACATTCAGTACTTC. The full variable domain, with the rest looked up from reference TRBV2 and TRBJ2-4, is EPEVTQTPSHQVTQMGQEVILRCVPISNHLYFYWYRQILGQKVEFLVSFYNNEISEKSEIFDDQFSVERPDGSNFTLKIRSTKLEDSAMYFCASIRLPLSKNIQYFGAGTRLSVL.

This clonotype was seen only a few times. For the CDR3, the DNA is TGCAGTGCTAGAGATTCGGTAGCGGGAGCCGAGACCCAGTACTTC. Translated: CSARDSVAGAETQYF. The rearrangement uses TRBV20-1 and TRBJ2-5, with 9 positions matching TRBD2. Germline-derived CDR1 and CDR2 are DFQATT and SNEGSKA (reference sequence). The CDR3 spans 15 residues. Trimming at V came to 0 bases and at J to 5 bases, leaving 7 bases not matched to a gene.

CDR3 DNA: TGTGCCAGTAGTAGCACAACTGGAATGACTGAAGCTTTCTTT. It codes for CASSSTTGMTEAFF. V and J are TRBV19 and TRBJ1-1; D is ambiguous. The germline gives CDR1 LNHDA, CDR2 SQIVND (reference sequence). The CDR3 totals 14 residues. V lost 4 bases and J 5 bases, leaving 14 bases between the germline ends.

This clonotype was seen a few times. CDR3 bases: TGTGCCAGCAGCGCCACTTCTAGCGGCAGATTCTACGAGCAGTACTTC. Its translation is CASSATSSGRFYEQYF. The chain has TRBV7-9 and TRBJ2-7; 7 positions agree with TRBD2. From germline, CDR1 is SEHNR and CDR2 FQNEAQ (reference sequence). The V segment lost 5 bases and the J segment 3 bases; nucleotides outside the gene matches: 13. The CDR3 runs to 16 residues.

The CDR3 region is CSAREALAGVTGELFF. As DNA, the CDR3 is TGCAGTGCTAGAGAAGCGTTAGCGGGAGTAACCGGGGAGCTGTTTTTT. This chain uses TRBV20-1 with TRBJ2-2; 9 nucleotides agree with TRBD2. Germline CDR1 reads DFQATT; CDR2 reads SNEGSKA (reference sequence). This CDR3 has 16 residues. V was clipped by 0 bases and J by 5 bases; unmatched bases: 7.

The CDR3 sequence: CASRPRASAYNEQFF. CDR3 DNA: TGTGCCAGCAGACCCCGGGCTAGCGCCTACAATGAGCAGTTCTTC. This rearrangement joins TRBV12-3 or TRBV12-4 to TRBJ2-1, with D possibly TRBD2 on 6 matching bases. The CDR3 has 15 amino acids. The V gene lost 6 bases and the J gene lost 2 bases, with 14 bases spanning the gap.

The V call is TRBV4-1, the J call TRBJ1-4; unclear D gene. The CDR3 length is 16 residues. Germline V CDR1 and CDR2: MGHRA, YSYEKL. Trimming pared 0 bases from V and 4 bases from J, leaving 12 bases between. CDR3 residues: CASSQDPGRYNEKLFF. The CDR3 nucleotides are TGCGCCAGCAGCCAAGACCCCGGACGGTATAATGAAAAACTGTTTTTT.

The rearrangement uses TRBV11-3 and TRBJ1-5; 7 positions match TRBD1. The ends lost 6 bases at V and 2 bases at J; junction bases unmatched: 10. The V gene's germline CDR1 is SGHNT and CDR2 YENEEA. The CDR3 is 16 amino acids. CDR3 sequence: CASRPAGGGGNQPQHF. As DNA, the CDR3 is TGTGCCAGCAGGCCTGCAGGGGGAGGCGGCAATCAGCCCCAGCATTTT.

The rearrangement uses TRBV4-2 and TRBJ2-5, with D possibly TRBD2 on 6 matching bases. This CDR3 region has 14 residues. V lost 4 bases and J lost 0, with 9 bases in between. In germline, CDR1 is LGHNA, CDR2 YNFKEQ. CDR3: CASSLGLDQETQYF. For the CDR3, the DNA is TGTGCCAGCAGCCTGGGACTTGACCAAGAGACCCAGTACTTC.

The chain employs TRBV4-1 and TRBJ1-6; D unclear. The CDR3 extends over 15 amino acids. V was trimmed by 1 base and J by 8 bases, leaving 12 bases between them. Per the germline V gene, CDR1 is MGHRA and CDR2 is YSYEKL. The DNA of the CDR3 is TGCGCCAGCAGCCAAGTGGAGGCCCCTTATTCACCCCTCCACTTT. Its protein product is CASSQVEAPYSPLHF.